This T cell receptor (beta chain) was identified in a study of cytomegalovirus exposure and HLA in healthy donors. Overall study: Earlier sequencing of approximately 180 million T cells yielded roughly 120 million unique TCR beta sequences. Notes on the study in general: Later analysis showed TCR association rates varying by HLA locus, highest for DRB1 and lowest for HLA-C. Per a prior analysis, the majority of TCR beta V segments were productive roughly 87% or roughly 30% of the time.

This CDR3 contains 19 residues. With V trimmed by 0 bases and J by 4 bases, 11 bases remained unmatched. CDR1 is LNHNV, CDR2 YYDKDF, per germline (reference sequence). For this clone: The antigen is not known.

The PCR employed 60 Vbeta primers together with 13 Jbeta primers. Data came from immunoSEQ multiplex PCR; TCRdb stores just in-frame clones and leaves some out. The data contain some 150,000 clones, around four fifths of them singletons. This sequence originates from a middle-aged woman in good health and CMV-seronegative. The chain is built from TRBV15 and TRBJ2-3; 12 bases line up with TRBD2. Sequencing was performed on PBMCs. CDR3 bases: TGTGCCACCAGCAGAGACCCGTCGACTAGCGGGAGTCGCGCAGATACGCAGTATTTT. Its translation: CATSRDPSTSGSRADTQYF.